These 5 T cell receptor beta chains came from one sample sequenced in a study of T cells after yellow fever vaccination. TCRdb called the 5' RACE reads again in MiXCR, with one record for every CDR3 protein. This sample carries about 210,000 distinct CDR3 sequences, over 6.5% of them seen once, and the ten largest clones take about 0.95%. The sample here was CD4+ T cells sorted from PBMCs, taken on the day of the yellow fever booster vaccination. The receptors originated from a man under 40 who received the YFV17D yellow fever vaccine.

The gene calls are TRBV14 and TRBJ2-4; 9 positions agree with TRBD2. The CDR3 extends over 15 amino acids. The germline V gene encodes CDR1 SGHDN and CDR2 FVKESK. Germline trimming cut 8 bases from V and 1 base from J; bases unmatched to any gene: 6. The chain's CDR3 is CASQRSGGAKNIQYF. As DNA, the CDR3 is TGTGCCAGCCAAAGGAGCGGGGGGGCCAAAAACATTCAGTACTTC. Full variable domain (missing parts from reference TRBV14 and TRBJ2-4): EAGVTQFPSHSVIEKGQTVTLRCDPISGHDNLYWYRRVMGKEIKFLLHFVKESKQDESGMPNNRFLAERTGGTYSTLKVQPAELEDSGVYFCASQRSGGAKNIQYFGAGTRLSVL.

V usage is TRBV7-2 and J usage is TRBJ1-5; D may be TRBD1 (5 bases). CDR1 SGHTA and CDR2 FQGNSA come from the germline V gene. V lost 1 base to trimming and J lost 6 bases, with 10 bases between them. This CDR3 has 14 amino acids. The CDR3 loop reads CASSLVQGGQPQHF. CDR3 nucleotides: TGTGCCAGCAGCTTAGTCCAGGGAGGTCAGCCCCAGCATTTT.

V and J are TRBV20-1 and TRBJ2-3; TRBD2 matches at 8 bases. Germline assignment: CDR1 DFQATT and CDR2 SNEGSKA (reference sequence). The length of the CDR3 is 15 residues. V shed 6 bases and J 4 bases; nucleotides not matched to a gene: 12. The CDR3 spells CSARPAGRAPDTQYF. CDR3 nucleotide sequence: TGCAGTGCCCGACCAGCCGGGAGGGCCCCAGATACGCAGTATTTT.

This clonotype turned up a few times. This sequence joins TRBV7-2 and TRBJ2-7, with D possibly TRBD1 on 6 matching bases. This CDR3 is built from 14 residues. V was trimmed by 5 bases and J by 2 bases, leaving 13 bases between them. Germline CDR1 is SGHTA and CDR2 is FQGNSA. The CDR3 sequence is CASSPRTAAYEQYF. DNA of the CDR3: TGTGCCAGCAGCCCCCGGACAGCCGCCTACGAGCAGTACTTC.

Only a few counts were recorded for this clonotype. V usage is TRBV7-2 and J usage is TRBJ2-2, with 10 bases that match TRBD2. V trimming: 5 bases; J trimming: 4 bases; junction bases outside the gene matches: 10. The germline V gene encodes CDR1 SGHTA and CDR2 FQGNSA. The CDR3 covers 17 residues. CDR3 nucleotides: TGTGCCAGCAGCCTCCCGCCAGCGGGAGGGTTCACCGGGGAGCTGTTTTTT. Its protein product is CASSLPPAGGFTGELFF.